One and the same sample provided the 5 T cell receptor beta chains below, sequenced in a study of T cell responses to AZD1222 COVID-19 vaccine. TCRdb keeps only in-frame clones here, not all; method: immunoSEQ multiplex PCR. The data contain more than 90,000 clones, 88% of them singletons. The sequencing used peripheral blood, collected 28 days after the second AZD1222 dose. Receptor source: an adult who received the AZD1222 COVID-19 vaccine.

V is TRBV9 and J is TRBJ2-5; 7 nucleotides line up with TRBD2. Per germline, CDR1 SGDLS and CDR2 YYNGEE. CDR3 length: 15 amino acids. V was clipped by 3 bases and J by 4 bases; unmatched bases: 9. CDR3 coding DNA: TGTGCCAGCAGCGCGAGAGGTCCGGGGGGAGAGACCCAGTACTTC. Protein product: CASSARGPGGETQYF.

The rearrangement joins TRBV18 to TRBJ2-7; D ambiguous. Germline lookup yields CDR1 KGHSH and CDR2 LQKENI. Trimming stripped 2 bases from V and 0 bases from J, with 5 bases between. CDR3 length: 13 residues. CDR3 sequence: CASSPSASYEQYF. The DNA of the CDR3 is TGTGCCAGCTCACCATCAGCCTCCTACGAGCAGTACTTC. Together with reference TRBV18 and TRBJ2-7, the CDR3 gives the full variable domain: NAGVMQNPRHLVRRRGQEARLRCSPMKGHSHVYWYRQLPEEGLKFMVYLQKENIIDESGMPKERFSAEFPKEGPSILRIQQVVRGDSAAYFCASSPSASYEQYFGPGTRLTVT.

The rearrangement uses TRBV27 and TRBJ1-2, with D maybe TRBD1 (6 bases). V gave up 0 bases and J gave up 1 base, with 18 bases separating them. The CDR3 is 18 residues long. Germline loops: CDR1 MNHEY, CDR2 SMNVEV (reference sequence). The CDR3 sequence: CASSLSPSGGAINYGYTF. The CDR3 DNA sequence: TGTGCCAGCAGTTTATCACCCTCCGGGGGGGCGATTAACTATGGCTACACCTTC.

The rearrangement links TRBV28 to TRBJ1-2, with D unclear. V lost 7 bases, J lost 1 base, and 7 bases lay in between. The CDR3 contains 12 residues. The germline CDR1 and CDR2 sequences are MDHEN and SYDVKM. CDR3 bases: TGTGCCAGCAACGACGGTAACTATGGCTACACCTTC. Translating gives CASNDGNYGYTF.

The CDR3: CASSSGEGRAFF. CDR3 DNA: TGTGCCAGCTCATCGGGGGAGGGTAGAGCTTTCTTT. This rearrangement joins TRBV18 to TRBJ1-1, with D possibly being TRBD1 (5 bases). The germline V gene has CDR1 KGHSH and CDR2 LQKENI. The CDR3 loop spans 12 amino acids. Trimming took off 5 bases at V and 10 bases at J, with 14 bases between the two ends.